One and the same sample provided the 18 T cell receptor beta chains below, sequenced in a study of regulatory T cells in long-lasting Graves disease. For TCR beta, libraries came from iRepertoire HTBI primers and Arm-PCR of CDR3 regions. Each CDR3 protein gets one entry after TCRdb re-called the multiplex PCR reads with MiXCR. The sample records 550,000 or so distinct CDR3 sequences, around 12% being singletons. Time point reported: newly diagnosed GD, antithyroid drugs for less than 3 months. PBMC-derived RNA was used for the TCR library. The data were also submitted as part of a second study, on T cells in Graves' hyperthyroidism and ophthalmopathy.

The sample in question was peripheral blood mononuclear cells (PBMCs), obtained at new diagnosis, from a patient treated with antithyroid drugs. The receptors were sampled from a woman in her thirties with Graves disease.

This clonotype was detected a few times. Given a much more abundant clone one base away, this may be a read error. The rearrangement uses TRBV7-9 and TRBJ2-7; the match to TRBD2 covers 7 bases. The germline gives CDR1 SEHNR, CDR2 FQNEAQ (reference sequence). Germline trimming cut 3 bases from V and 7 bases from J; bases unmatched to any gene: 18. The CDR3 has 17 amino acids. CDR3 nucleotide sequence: TGTGCCAGCAGCTTTCCATATCGGACTAGAACCTACAATGAGCAGTACTTC. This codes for CASSFPYRTRTYNEQYF.

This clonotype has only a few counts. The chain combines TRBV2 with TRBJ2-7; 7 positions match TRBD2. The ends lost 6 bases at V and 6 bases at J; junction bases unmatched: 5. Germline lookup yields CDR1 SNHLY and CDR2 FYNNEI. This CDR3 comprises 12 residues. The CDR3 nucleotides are TGTGCCAGCAGGGGGGGGGGTGGCGAGCAGTACTTC. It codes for CASRGGGGEQYF.

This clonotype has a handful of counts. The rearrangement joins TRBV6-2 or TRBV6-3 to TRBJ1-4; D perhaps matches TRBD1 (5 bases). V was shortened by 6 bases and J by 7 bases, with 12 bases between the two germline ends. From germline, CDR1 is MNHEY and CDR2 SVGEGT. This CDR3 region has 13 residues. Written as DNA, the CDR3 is TGTGCCAGCAGGGAGACAGCGACTGAAAAACTGTTTTTT. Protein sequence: CASRETATEKLFF.

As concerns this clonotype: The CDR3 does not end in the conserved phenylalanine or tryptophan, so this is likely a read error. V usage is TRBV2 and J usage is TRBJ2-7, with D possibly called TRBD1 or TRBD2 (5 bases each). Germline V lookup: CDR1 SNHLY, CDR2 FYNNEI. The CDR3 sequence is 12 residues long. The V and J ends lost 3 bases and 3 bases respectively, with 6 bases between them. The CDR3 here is CASSERGYEQYL. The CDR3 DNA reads TGTGCCAGCAGTGAGAGGGGCTACGAGCAGTACCTC.

The CDR3 DNA reads TGTGCCAGCAGACGACCCCCCGGGAGCCATGAGCAGTTCTTC. Protein sequence: CASRRPPGSHEQFF. The chain couples TRBV6-7 to TRBJ2-1; tentative D call: TRBD2 (6 bases). TRBV6-7 is an ORF, and what it does is uncertain. CDR3 length: 14 residues. V lost 6 bases and J 8 bases, leaving 17 bases between the germline ends.

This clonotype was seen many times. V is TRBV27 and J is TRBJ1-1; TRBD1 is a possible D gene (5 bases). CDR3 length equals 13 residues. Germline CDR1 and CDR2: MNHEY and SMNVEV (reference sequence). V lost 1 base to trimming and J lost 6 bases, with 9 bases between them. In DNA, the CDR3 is TGTGCCAGCAGTTTATGGGGCGGCCCTGAAGCTTTCTTT. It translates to CASSLWGGPEAFF.

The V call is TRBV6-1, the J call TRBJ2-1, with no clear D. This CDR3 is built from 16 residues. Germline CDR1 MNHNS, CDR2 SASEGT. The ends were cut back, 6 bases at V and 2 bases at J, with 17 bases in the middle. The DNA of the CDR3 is TGTGCCAGCAGCCTCGGTTTGGGGTTGACCTACAATGAGCAGTTCTTC. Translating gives CASSLGLGLTYNEQFF.

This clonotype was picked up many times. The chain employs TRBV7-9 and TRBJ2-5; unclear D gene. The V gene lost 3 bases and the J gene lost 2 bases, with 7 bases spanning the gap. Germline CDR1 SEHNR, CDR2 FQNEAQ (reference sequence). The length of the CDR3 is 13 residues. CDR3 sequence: CASSLASQETQYF. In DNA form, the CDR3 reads TGTGCCAGCAGCTTGGCTTCTCAAGAGACCCAGTACTTC.

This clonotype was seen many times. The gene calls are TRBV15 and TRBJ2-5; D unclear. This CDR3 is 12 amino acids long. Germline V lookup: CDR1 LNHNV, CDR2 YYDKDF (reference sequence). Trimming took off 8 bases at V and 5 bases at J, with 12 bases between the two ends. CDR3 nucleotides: TGTGCCACCGAGGATATTTCTGAGACCCAGTACTTC. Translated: CATEDISETQYF.

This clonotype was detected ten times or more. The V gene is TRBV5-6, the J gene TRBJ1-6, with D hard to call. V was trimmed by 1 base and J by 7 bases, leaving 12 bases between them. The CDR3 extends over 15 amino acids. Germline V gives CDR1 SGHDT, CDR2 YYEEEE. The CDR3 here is CASSLFGRTNSPLHF. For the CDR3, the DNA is TGTGCCAGCAGCTTGTTCGGGAGAACAAATTCACCCCTCCACTTT.

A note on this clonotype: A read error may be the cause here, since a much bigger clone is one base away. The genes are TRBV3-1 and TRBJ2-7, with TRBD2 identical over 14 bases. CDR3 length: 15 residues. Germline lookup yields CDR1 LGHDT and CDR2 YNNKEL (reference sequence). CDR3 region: CANSPGLAGDYEQYF. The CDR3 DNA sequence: TGTGCCAACAGCCCGGGACTAGCGGGAGACTACGAGCAGTACTTC.

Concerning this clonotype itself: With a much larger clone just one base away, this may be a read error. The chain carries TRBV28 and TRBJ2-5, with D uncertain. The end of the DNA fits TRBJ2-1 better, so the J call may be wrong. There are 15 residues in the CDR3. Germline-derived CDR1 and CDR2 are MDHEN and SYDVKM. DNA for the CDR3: TGTGCCAGCAGCCCTGGCTACAGTCCCCTCAATGAGCAGTTCTTC. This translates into CASSPGYSPLNEQFF.

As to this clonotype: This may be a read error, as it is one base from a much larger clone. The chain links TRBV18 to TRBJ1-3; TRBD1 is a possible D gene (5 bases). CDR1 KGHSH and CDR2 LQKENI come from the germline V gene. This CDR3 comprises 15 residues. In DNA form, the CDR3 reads TGTGCCAGCTCACCCGAAGACAGATCTGGAAGCACCATATATTTT. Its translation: CASSPEDRSGSTIYF.

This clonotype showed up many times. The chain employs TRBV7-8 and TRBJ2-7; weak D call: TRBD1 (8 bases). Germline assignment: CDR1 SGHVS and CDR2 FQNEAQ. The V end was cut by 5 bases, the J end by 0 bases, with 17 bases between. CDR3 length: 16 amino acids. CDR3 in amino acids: CASSTGGGAGSYEQYF. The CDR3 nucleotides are TGTGCCAGCAGCACAGGGGGGGGGGCTGGCTCCTACGAGCAGTACTTC.

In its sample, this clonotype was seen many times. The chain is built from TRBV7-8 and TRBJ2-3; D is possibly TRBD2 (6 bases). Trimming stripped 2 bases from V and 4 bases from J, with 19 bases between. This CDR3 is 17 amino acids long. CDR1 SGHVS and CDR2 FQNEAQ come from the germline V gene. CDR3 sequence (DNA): TGTGCCAGCAGCTTAACCCCCGGCGGGAATAACCCAGATACGCAGTATTTT. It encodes CASSLTPGGNNPDTQYF. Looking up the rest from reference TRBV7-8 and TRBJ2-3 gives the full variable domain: GAGVSQSPRYKVAKRGQDVALRCDPISGHVSLFWYQQALGQGPEFLTYFQNEAQLDKSGLPSDRFFAERPEGSVSTLKIQRTQQEDSAVYLCASSLTPGGNNPDTQYFGPGTRLTVL.

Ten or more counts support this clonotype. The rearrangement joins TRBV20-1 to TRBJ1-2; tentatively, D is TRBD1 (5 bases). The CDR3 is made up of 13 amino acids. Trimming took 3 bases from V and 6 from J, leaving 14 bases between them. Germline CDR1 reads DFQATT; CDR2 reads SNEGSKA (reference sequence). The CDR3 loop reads CSARGDLRDGYTF. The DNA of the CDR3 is TGCAGTGCTAGGGGGGACCTCAGGGATGGCTACACCTTC.

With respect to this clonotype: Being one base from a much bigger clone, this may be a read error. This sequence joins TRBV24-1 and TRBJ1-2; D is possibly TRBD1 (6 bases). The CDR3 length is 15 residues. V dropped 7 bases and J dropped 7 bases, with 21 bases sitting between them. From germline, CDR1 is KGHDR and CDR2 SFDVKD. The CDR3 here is CATRGAADLCGGYTF. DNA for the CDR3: TGTGCCACCAGGGGGGCAGCGGACTTATGTGGTGGCTACACCTTC.

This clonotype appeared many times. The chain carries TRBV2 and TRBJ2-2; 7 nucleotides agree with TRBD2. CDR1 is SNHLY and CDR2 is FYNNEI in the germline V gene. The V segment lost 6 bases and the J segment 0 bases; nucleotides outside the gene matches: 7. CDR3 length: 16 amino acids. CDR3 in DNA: TGTGCCAGCAGATCGCTAGCGGTCACGAACACCGGGGAGCTGTTTTTT. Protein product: CASRSLAVTNTGELFF.